The following is a T cell receptor (beta chain) sequence with its context. Its antigen is as yet unknown. All participants with HIV were treated in the United States. There are 12 residues in the CDR3. The V end lost 8 bases, the J end lost 2 bases, and 10 bases lay between the germline ends. CDR1 and CDR2 from the germline V gene are MDHEN and SYDVKM. An immunoSEQ assay, version v3.0, was performed at survey level. Sequenced by immunoSEQ multiplex PCR; TCRdb stores in-frame clones only, minus some. This sample carries about 39,000 clones, approximately 86% of them seen once, and the ten largest clones take about 4%. The sample originates from a study of long-term antiretroviral therapy in people with HIV. Overall study findings and caveats: Whichever time point was examined, clones expanded before ART dominated the repertoire. Repertoires with HIV possessed tighter CDR3 length spans than those of controls.

The V call is TRBV28, the J call TRBJ2-7; D unresolved. The TCR comes from a young woman with HIV. The source was unsorted PBMCs, collected just before starting antiretroviral therapy. This CDR3 reads CASVGFTYEQYF. CDR3 DNA sequence: TGTGCCAGCGTGGGTTTTACCTACGAGCAGTACTTC. The full variable domain, its missing parts supplied by reference TRBV28 and TRBJ2-7, is DVKVTQSSRYLVKRTGEKVFLECVQDMDHENMFWYRQDPGLGLRLIYFSYDVKMKEKGDIPEGYSVSREKKERFSLILESASTNQTSMYLCASVGFTYEQYFGPGTRLTVT.